The next 25 T cell receptor beta chains were all read from a single sample in a study of cytomegalovirus exposure and HLA in healthy donors (dated by TCRdb to 2015 to 2018). Receptor amplification or capture employed the immunoSEQ multiplex PCR assay. The multiplex PCR relied on a mix of 60 forward primers for TCR Vbeta segments and 13 reverse primers for TCR Jbeta segments. TCRdb provides this immuneACCESS table in a form limited to in-frame rearrangements. Some clones are lacking; in checked studies, under half of them reflect an unresolved V gene, and why the rest are absent is not known. The sample's own table lists roughly 60,000 clones. The top ten constitute 3.6% of the sample. Sequenced material: PBMCs. Every receptor here comes from a woman aged 18-29 years in good health and CMV-seronegative.

The chain has TRBV7-9 and TRBJ2-7; TRBD1 matches at 8 bases. The CDR3 sequence is 12 residues long. The V gene's germline CDR1 is SEHNR and CDR2 FQNEAQ (reference sequence). With V trimmed by 5 bases and J by 4 bases, 1 base remained unmatched. This CDR3 is CASSQGAYEQYF. CDR3 bases: TGTGCCAGCAGCCAGGGGGCTTACGAGCAGTACTTC. The whole variable domain, filled in from reference TRBV7-9 and TRBJ2-7, reads DTGVSQNPRHKITKRGQNVTFRCDPISEHNRLYWYRQTLGQGPEFLTYFQNEAQLEKSRLLSDRFSAERPKGSFSTLEIQRTEQGDSAMYLCASSQGAYEQYFGPGTRLTVT.

The rearrangement links TRBV2 to TRBJ2-5; 13 nucleotides line up with TRBD2. With 1 base clipped from V and 5 bases from J, the junction kept 4 bases outside the gene matches. This CDR3 has 16 residues. Looked up from germline, CDR1 is SNHLY and CDR2 is FYNNEI. The chain's CDR3 is CASSEGLAGGMETQYF. CDR3 bases: TGTGCCAGCAGTGAAGGACTAGCGGGGGGAATGGAGACCCAGTACTTC.

CDR3 sequence: CASSLGFSGVDSPLHF. The CDR3 nucleotides read TGTGCCAGCAGCTTAGGGTTTTCAGGGGTGGATTCACCCCTCCACTTT. V gene TRBV7-9 combines with J gene TRBJ1-6, with D possibly TRBD1 on 6 matching bases. The ends were cut back, 1 base at V and 8 bases at J, with 15 bases in the middle. Germline V gene lookup returns CDR1 SEHNR and CDR2 FQNEAQ (reference sequence). The CDR3 length is 16 residues.

The chain employs TRBV28 and TRBJ2-7; TRBD2 matches 9 bases. Germline V gene sequence: CDR1 MDHEN, CDR2 SYDVKM. The CDR3 spans 14 residues. Unmatched junction bases numbered 7, after V lost 5 bases and J lost 5 bases. The CDR3 here is CASSEGSGRDEQYF. The CDR3 DNA reads TGTGCCAGCAGTGAGGGTAGCGGGAGAGACGAGCAGTACTTC.

The chain has TRBV4-1 and TRBJ2-5, with a tentative D call TRBD2 (6 bases). The CDR3 totals 15 residues. Germline V gene sequence: CDR1 MGHRA, CDR2 YSYEKL. Trimming cost V 4 bases and J 1 base, with 13 bases left between them. CDR3 protein: CASSPSAGSQETQYF. For the CDR3, the DNA is TGCGCCAGCAGCCCTAGCGCGGGGTCCCAAGAGACCCAGTACTTC.

J is TRBJ2-7 and V is TRBV25-1; tentatively, D is TRBD1 (5 bases). The CDR3 spans 15 residues. The V end lost 4 bases, the J end lost 2 bases, and 15 bases lay between the germline ends. Germline values: CDR1 MGHDK, CDR2 SYGVNS. The CDR3 sequence: CASSGRVPDAYEQYF. The CDR3 region has the DNA TGTGCCAGCAGTGGCAGGGTCCCCGATGCCTACGAGCAGTACTTC.

This sequence joins TRBV30 and TRBJ1-1; TRBD1 matches at 7 bases. The CDR3 spans 12 residues. From germline, CDR1 is GTSNPN and CDR2 SVGIG (reference sequence). Trimming took 8 bases from V and 6 from J; bases not matched to a gene: 9. The DNA of the CDR3 is TGTGCCCGAGACAGGGCGGGCGCTGAAGCTTTCTTT. As protein: CARDRAGAEAFF.

V gene TRBV6-5 combines with J gene TRBJ1-4; a weak D match, TRBD1 (6 bases). V dropped 2 bases and J dropped 8 bases, with 15 bases sitting between them. Germline V gives CDR1 MNHEY, CDR2 SVGAGI. This CDR3 has 15 amino acids. The CDR3 region has the DNA TGTGCCAGCAGTTACGGGGGCCAGGGCGCCGAAAAACTGTTTTTT. It specifies CASSYGGQGAEKLFF.

The V and J genes are TRBV6-4 and TRBJ2-2; D call uncertain. The CDR3 has 12 amino acids. Deletions cut 2 bases from V and 8 bases from J, with 6 bases between. From germline, CDR1 is MRHNA and CDR2 SNTAGT. CDR3 residues: CASSDPPGELFF. CDR3 nucleotide sequence: TGTGCCAGCAGTGACCCCCCAGGGGAGCTGTTTTTT.

The chain joins TRBV6-6 to TRBJ1-6; 7 positions agree with TRBD1. The CDR3 has 15 residues. V was clipped by 6 bases and J by 8 bases; unmatched bases: 10. Germline V gene sequence: CDR1 MNHNY, CDR2 SVGAGI (reference sequence). Here the CDR3 reads CASSPRGRYDSPLHF. CDR3 sequence (DNA): TGTGCCAGCAGCCCTAGGGGGCGGTATGATTCACCCCTCCACTTT.

V usage is TRBV18 and J usage is TRBJ2-3; tentatively, D is TRBD1 (6 bases). Germline V gene lookup returns CDR1 KGHSH and CDR2 LQKENI. V dropped 5 bases and J dropped 5 bases, with 8 bases sitting between them. There are 12 residues in the CDR3. As DNA, the CDR3 is TGTGCCAGCTCATCGACAGGAGATACGCAGTATTTT. Protein sequence: CASSSTGDTQYF.

J is TRBJ1-2 and V is TRBV30; TRBD1 matches at 7 bases. Germline CDR1 is GTSNPN and CDR2 is SVGIG (reference sequence). Trimming took 5 bases from V and 7 from J; bases not matched to a gene: 7. The CDR3 runs 12 residues. Here the CDR3 reads CAWPRQGGGYTF. The DNA of the CDR3 is TGTGCCTGGCCAAGACAGGGAGGTGGCTACACCTTC.

J is TRBJ2-2 and V is TRBV2; D is perhaps TRBD2 (6 bases). The germline V gene encodes CDR1 SNHLY and CDR2 FYNNEI. The CDR3 sequence is 14 residues long. V lost 8 bases, J lost 6 bases, and 16 bases lay in between. As DNA, the CDR3 is TGTGCCAGCCACGGGACTCCTGGAGCCGGGGAGCTGTTTTTT. Its translation: CASHGTPGAGELFF.

The rearrangement uses TRBV5-1 and TRBJ2-7, with 7 bases lining up with TRBD1. The length of the CDR3 is 15 residues. Losses at the gene ends were 0 bases for V and 1 base for J; bases not matched to a gene: 4. Germline-derived CDR1 and CDR2 are SGHRS and YFSETQ. The CDR3 is CASSLEQGPSYEQYF. The CDR3 region has the DNA TGCGCCAGCAGCTTGGAACAGGGGCCTTCCTACGAGCAGTACTTC. Full variable domain (outside the CDR3, taken from reference TRBV5-1 and TRBJ2-7): KAGVTQTPRYLIKTRGQQVTLSCSPISGHRSVSWYQQTPGQGLQFLFEYFSETQRNKGNFPGRFSGRQFSNSRSEMNVSTLELGDSALYLCASSLEQGPSYEQYFGPGTRLTVT.

The gene calls are TRBV30 and TRBJ2-3; TRBD2 aligns across 7 bases. The V gene end was trimmed by 6 bases and the J gene end by 5 bases; junction bases not matched to a gene: 14. The germline gives CDR1 GTSNPN, CDR2 SVGIG (reference sequence). CDR3 length equals 15 residues. This chain's CDR3 is CACSHPRDYQDTQYF. The CDR3 coding sequence is TGTGCCTGTTCACACCCCCGGGACTACCAAGATACGCAGTATTTT.

This chain uses TRBV30 with TRBJ2-1; a weak D match, TRBD1 (6 bases). V was shortened by 3 bases and J by 5 bases, with 14 bases between the two germline ends. CDR3 length: 14 residues. Germline V lookup: CDR1 GTSNPN, CDR2 SVGIG (reference sequence). Here the CDR3 reads CAWSRGTADNEQFF. CDR3 nucleotides: TGTGCCTGGAGCAGGGGAACTGCCGACAATGAGCAGTTCTTC.

The gene calls are TRBV5-1 and TRBJ2-2; TRBD2 might be the D (5 bases). Trimming left V 4 bases short and J 4 bases short, with 8 bases between. This CDR3 has 13 amino acids. Germline loops: CDR1 SGHRS, CDR2 YFSETQ. The CDR3 protein is CASSPGVTGELFF. The CDR3 DNA follows: TGCGCCAGCAGCCCCGGGGTCACCGGGGAGCTGTTTTTT. Using reference TRBV5-1 and TRBJ2-2 for the parts outside the CDR3, the full variable domain is KAGVTQTPRYLIKTRGQQVTLSCSPISGHRSVSWYQQTPGQGLQFLFEYFSETQRNKGNFPGRFSGRQFSNSRSEMNVSTLELGDSALYLCASSPGVTGELFFGEGSRLTVL.

CDR3 protein: CASSPLPGQDNEQFF. The CDR3 DNA reads as TGTGCCAGCTCACCGCTCCCGGGACAGGACAATGAGCAGTTCTTC. The chain uses TRBV18 and TRBJ2-1; 8 bases are a match to TRBD1. This CDR3 is built from 15 residues. The junction had 6 bases not matched to a gene; V was cut back by 3 bases and J by 5 bases. Germline V lookup: CDR1 KGHSH, CDR2 LQKENI.

The V gene is TRBV5-1, the J gene TRBJ2-1; a possible D gene is TRBD2 (5 bases). The germline V gene encodes CDR1 SGHRS and CDR2 YFSETQ. This CDR3 comprises 14 residues. V gave up 5 bases and J gave up 3 bases, with 12 bases separating them. The CDR3 region is CASSLLANYNEQFF. The DNA for the CDR3 is TGCGCCAGCAGTCTCCTAGCTAACTACAATGAGCAGTTCTTC.

The J gene is TRBJ1-2, the V gene TRBV28, with D possibly matching TRBD1 (6 bases). V was clipped by 2 bases and J by 8 bases, with 12 bases between them. This CDR3 spans 13 amino acids. Germline loops: CDR1 MDHEN, CDR2 SYDVKM. The CDR3 region is CASSLAGEEGYTF. The DNA for the CDR3 is TGTGCCAGCAGTTTAGCAGGGGAAGAAGGCTACACCTTC.

The rearrangement links TRBV2 to TRBJ2-5, with TRBD2 as a possible D gene (6 bases). This CDR3 has 14 amino acids. CDR1 SNHLY and CDR2 FYNNEI come from the germline V gene. Trimming left V 2 bases short and J 4 bases short, with 11 bases between. The CDR3 here is CASSEMRGGETQYF. In DNA form, the CDR3 reads TGTGCCAGCAGTGAAATGCGGGGCGGAGAGACCCAGTACTTC. Full variable domain (rest looked up from reference TRBV2 and TRBJ2-5): EPEVTQTPSHQVTQMGQEVILRCVPISNHLYFYWYRQILGQKVEFLVSFYNNEISEKSEIFDDQFSVERPDGSNFTLKIRSTKLEDSAMYFCASSEMRGGETQYFGPGTRLLVL.

This chain links TRBV29-1 with TRBJ2-5; D not resolved. The V end lost 6 bases, the J end lost 4 bases, and 15 bases lay between the germline ends. This CDR3 has 13 amino acids. The germline V gene has CDR1 SQVTM and CDR2 ANQGSEA. As DNA, the CDR3 is TGCAGCGTCGAACGGGTCGGCGTAGAGACCCAGTACTTC. It specifies CSVERVGVETQYF.

The genes are TRBV9 and TRBJ1-3, with a weak D call TRBD1 (6 bases). Germline lookup yields CDR1 SGDLS and CDR2 YYNGEE. The CDR3 length is 14 residues. V was trimmed by 4 bases and J by 9 bases, leaving 17 bases between them. CDR3 coding DNA: TGTGCCAGCAGCCCCCGGACAGAAGTAGGCACCATATATTTT. Amino acid sequence: CASSPRTEVGTIYF.

The genes are TRBV30 and TRBJ1-1, with D tentatively TRBD1 (5 bases). Trimming left V 0 bases short and J 0 bases short, with 20 bases between. The germline CDR1 and CDR2 sequences are GTSNPN and SVGIG (reference sequence). CDR3 length: 18 amino acids. CDR3 protein: CAWSVRGGRNFMNTEAFF. CDR3 DNA sequence: TGTGCCTGGAGTGTACGGGGGGGACGGAACTTCATGAACACTGAAGCTTTCTTT.

The genes are TRBV30 and TRBJ1-2; the match to TRBD1 covers 9 bases. V gave up 0 bases and J gave up 8 bases; unmatched junction bases: 7. There are 14 residues in the CDR3. The germline CDR1 and CDR2 sequences are GTSNPN and SVGIG (reference sequence). CDR3 sequence: CAWSVDRGFGGYTF. The DNA for the CDR3 is TGTGCCTGGAGTGTAGACAGGGGGTTTGGGGGCTACACCTTC.